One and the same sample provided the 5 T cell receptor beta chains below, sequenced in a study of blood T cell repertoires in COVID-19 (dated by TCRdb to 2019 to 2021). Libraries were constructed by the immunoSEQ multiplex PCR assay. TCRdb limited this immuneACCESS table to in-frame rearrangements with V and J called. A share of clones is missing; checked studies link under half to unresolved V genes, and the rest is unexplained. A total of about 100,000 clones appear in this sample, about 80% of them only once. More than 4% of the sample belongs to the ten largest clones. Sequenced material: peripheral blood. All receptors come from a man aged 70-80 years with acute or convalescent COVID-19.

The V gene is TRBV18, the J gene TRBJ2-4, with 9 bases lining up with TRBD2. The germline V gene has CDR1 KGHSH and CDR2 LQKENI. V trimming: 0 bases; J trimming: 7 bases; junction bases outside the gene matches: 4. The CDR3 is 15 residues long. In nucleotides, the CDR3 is TGTGCCAGCTCACCACCCCCGACTAGCGGTAACATTCAGTACTTC. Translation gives CASSPPPTSGNIQYF.

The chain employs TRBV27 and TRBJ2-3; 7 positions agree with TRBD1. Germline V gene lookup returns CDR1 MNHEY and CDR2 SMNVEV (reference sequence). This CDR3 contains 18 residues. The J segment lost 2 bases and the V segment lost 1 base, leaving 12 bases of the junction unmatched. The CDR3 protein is CASSLWPPPGQLTDTQYF. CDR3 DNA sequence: TGTGCCAGCAGTTTATGGCCCCCTCCGGGACAGCTCACAGATACGCAGTATTTT.

The CDR3 nucleotides are TGTGCCAGTAGCATCACCGGGACTACTGAAGATACGCAGTATTTT. It yields the protein CASSITGTTEDTQYF. This rearrangement joins TRBV19 to TRBJ2-3; 7 bases agree with TRBD2. This CDR3 is built from 15 residues. CDR1 is LNHDA, CDR2 SQIVND, per germline (reference sequence). After removal of 6 bases from V and 5 bases from J, the junction contained 11 bases not matched to a gene.

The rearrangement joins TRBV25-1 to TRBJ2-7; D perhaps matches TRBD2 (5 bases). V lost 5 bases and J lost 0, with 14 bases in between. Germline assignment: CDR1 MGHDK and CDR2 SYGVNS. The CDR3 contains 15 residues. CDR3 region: CASSPGLAGSYEQYF. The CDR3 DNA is TGTGCCAGCAGTCCTGGATTGGCGGGCTCCTACGAGCAGTACTTC.

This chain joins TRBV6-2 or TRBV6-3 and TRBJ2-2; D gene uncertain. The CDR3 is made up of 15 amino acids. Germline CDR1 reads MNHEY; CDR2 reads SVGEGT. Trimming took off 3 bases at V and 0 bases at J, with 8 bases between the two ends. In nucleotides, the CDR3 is TGTGCCAGCAGTTATGTCAGTTCGAACACCGGGGAGCTGTTTTTT. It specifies CASSYVSSNTGELFF.